The T cell receptor (beta chain) under discussion was sequenced for a study of blood T cell repertoires in COVID-19. Across the study: Italy, Spain and the United States were the sources of the convalescent and acute COVID-19 samples.

Source study methods: By means of reference gene primer amplification, nucleated cell counts were estimated. TCRdb keeps only in-frame clones here, not all; method: immunoSEQ multiplex PCR. V and J calls and clone size are given by that table; D and trimming were obtained from the DNA. The sample has roughly 280,000 clones, around 91% seen once. Germline lookup yields CDR1 SGHTA and CDR2 FQGTGA. V was trimmed by 6 bases and J by 6 bases, leaving 19 bases between them. CDR3 length: 15 amino acids. This clone was detected once. The clonotype was recovered from a woman aged 18 to 35 who had recovered from COVID-19. The J gene is TRBJ2-3, the V gene TRBV7-3; weak D call: TRBD2 (6 bases). The sequencing sample was made of PBMCs or T cells enriched from blood (not recorded which). CDR3 nucleotide sequence: TGTGCCAGCAGTAAACTAGGAGGGGCCACGGATACGCAGTATTTT. It translates to CASSKLGGATDTQYF. The complete variable domain, with remaining parts taken from reference TRBV7-3 and TRBJ2-3, reads GAGVSQTPSNKVTEKGKYVELRCDPISGHTALYWYRQSLGQGPEFLIYFQGTGAADDSGLPNDRFFAVRPEGSVSTLKIQRTERGDSAVYLCASSKLGGATDTQYFGPGTRLTVL.